The sequence of this T cell receptor (beta chain) was determined in a study of neoadjuvant anti-PD-1 for oral cavity cancer. On the study more broadly: Most patients had three to four biweekly doses of 3 mg/kg nivolumab before resection. Around day 43, patients without progression received a fourth nivolumab dose before surgery.

V lost 2 bases, J lost 7 bases, and 15 bases lay in between. CDR1 MDHEN and CDR2 SYDVKM come from the germline V gene. The CDR3 extends over 15 amino acids. Most tumor samples had around 4.7 ug input DNA in two replicates. TCRdb keeps only in-frame clones here, not all; method: immunoSEQ multiplex PCR. The sample yields about 15,000 clones, around 36% seen once. The time point is: after neoadjuvant nivolumab, at surgical resection. This chain joins TRBV28 and TRBJ2-1; maybe TRBD2 (7 bases). The input for sequencing was tumor tissue, taken after nivolumab (anti-PD-1) treatment. The clonotype comes from a person aged 40-85 years with oral cavity squamous cell carcinoma. The CDR3 DNA is TGTGCCAGCAGTTTAAGGGGGGGGCTGGCAAATGAGCAGTTCTTC. Its translation is CASSLRGGLANEQFF.